One and the same sample provided the 23 T cell receptor beta chains below, sequenced in a study of beta chain features in type 1 diabetes. Expressed TCRB transcripts were sequenced, since all the RNA that had been isolated was reverse transcribed. Data came from immunoSEQ multiplex PCR; TCRdb stores just in-frame clones and leaves some out. The table lists about 230,000 clones, more than 9% of them singletons. Material: naive CD4+ T cells from blood. The receptors derive from a woman aged 18-29 years in good health.

The chain combines TRBV6-1 with TRBJ1-5; no clear D. Trimming removed 4 bases from V and 7 bases from J, with 23 bases in between. The CDR3 sequence is 17 residues long. From germline, CDR1 is MNHNS and CDR2 SASEGT. DNA of the CDR3: TGTGCCAGCAGTGGGCTTAGTTTGGGAGCTGCCAGCCAGCCCCAGCATTTT. Translated, it gives CASSGLSLGAASQPQHF.

The gene calls are TRBV10-3 and TRBJ2-5, with D perhaps TRBD1 (6 bases). The V end lost 6 bases, the J end lost 0 bases, and 14 bases lay between the germline ends. Germline V gives CDR1 ENHRY, CDR2 SYGVKD. This CDR3 has 15 amino acids. The CDR3 region has the DNA TGTGCCATCAGCGATCGGGACACATACCAAGAGACCCAGTACTTC. Its translation: CAISDRDTYQETQYF.

This clone was seen a few times. The chain employs TRBV5-1 and TRBJ2-7; 7 bases line up with TRBD2. J lost 2 bases, V lost 1 base, and 6 bases had no gene match. The germline CDR1 and CDR2 sequences are SGHRS and YFSETQ. There are 15 residues in the CDR3. DNA of the CDR3: TGCGCCAGCAGCTTGAATAGCGGGCCTACCTACGAGCAGTACTTC. Its protein is CASSLNSGPTYEQYF.

Only a few counts were recorded for this clone. This sequence joins TRBV5-4 and TRBJ2-2; a weak D match, TRBD2 (6 bases). There are 15 residues in the CDR3. Germline V gene data show CDR1 as SGHNT and CDR2 as YYREEE (reference sequence). V lost 4 bases and J 8 bases, leaving 18 bases between the germline ends. The CDR3 DNA reads TGTGCCAGCAGCCCCGGGACCCCGGGGGTTGGGGAGCTGTTTTTT. Its translation: CASSPGTPGVGELFF. Using reference TRBV5-4 and TRBJ2-2 for the parts outside the CDR3, the full variable domain is ETGVTQSPTHLIKTRGQQVTLRCSSQSGHNTVSWYQQALGQGPQFIFQYYREEENGRGNFPPRFSGLQFPNYSSELNVNALELDDSALYLCASSPGTPGVGELFFGEGSRLTVL.

V usage is TRBV7-9 and J usage is TRBJ2-7; the D gene is possibly TRBD1 (6 bases). The CDR3 length is 18 residues. The germline gives CDR1 SEHNR, CDR2 FQNEAQ (reference sequence). V shed 3 bases and J shed 2 bases, with 23 bases lying between them. The CDR3, as DNA: TGTGCCAGCAGCTTGGGGAAAGGGGGAAACCTGATGACCTACGAGCAGTACTTC. It encodes CASSLGKGGNLMTYEQYF. Drawing the rest from reference TRBV7-9 and TRBJ2-7, the complete variable domain is DTGVSQNPRHKITKRGQNVTFRCDPISEHNRLYWYRQTLGQGPEFLTYFQNEAQLEKSRLLSDRFSAERPKGSFSTLEIQRTEQGDSAMYLCASSLGKGGNLMTYEQYFGPGTRLTVT.

The J gene is TRBJ2-3, the V gene TRBV11-2, with a weak D call TRBD2 (5 bases). Looked up from germline, CDR1 is SGHAT and CDR2 is FQNNGV. The CDR3 runs to 13 residues. The V and J ends lost 3 bases and 5 bases respectively, with 9 bases between them. The CDR3: CASSFPLVDTQYF. The DNA of the CDR3 is TGTGCCAGCAGCTTCCCACTAGTAGATACGCAGTATTTT.

The chain joins TRBV6-5 to TRBJ2-7, with D possibly TRBD2 on 6 matching bases. V was cut by 0 bases and J by 1 base, with 10 bases left in between. Germline V gene lookup returns CDR1 MNHEY and CDR2 SVGAGI. CDR3 length equals 15 residues. The CDR3: CASSYSWRGSYEQYF. CDR3 sequence (DNA): TGTGCCAGCAGTTACTCGTGGCGGGGATCCTACGAGCAGTACTTC.

V is TRBV5-1 and J is TRBJ2-7, with a tentative D call TRBD2 (5 bases). The CDR3 sequence is 13 residues long. Looked up from germline, CDR1 is SGHRS and CDR2 is YFSETQ. V lost 4 bases and J 1 base, leaving 9 bases between the germline ends. Written as DNA, the CDR3 is TGCGCCAGCAGCCTCCGGGAATCCTACGAGCAGTACTTC. This translates into CASSLRESYEQYF.

The table lists this clone with a few counts. V and J are TRBV28 and TRBJ1-1; 7 nucleotides match TRBD1. The CDR3 is 14 residues long. Germline CDR1 is MDHEN and CDR2 is SYDVKM. With V trimmed by 6 bases and J by 1 base, 5 bases remained unmatched. CDR3 amino acids: CASRKSGGNTEAFF. The CDR3 DNA reads as TGTGCCAGCAGAAAATCAGGGGGGAACACTGAAGCTTTCTTT.

The V call is TRBV7-3, the J call TRBJ2-1, with 14 bases lining up with TRBD2. The CDR3 has 19 residues. Germline values: CDR1 SGHTA, CDR2 FQGTGA. Trimming took 1 base from V and 4 from J; bases not matched to a gene: 9. This CDR3 is CASSLKQPGLAGAYNEQFF. As DNA, the CDR3 is TGTGCCAGCAGCTTAAAGCAACCGGGACTAGCGGGGGCTTACAATGAGCAGTTCTTC.

This chain uses TRBV10-3 with TRBJ2-7; 8 positions match TRBD2. Germline CDR1 and CDR2: ENHRY and SYGVKD. The J segment lost 0 bases and the V segment lost 10 bases, leaving 11 bases of the junction unmatched. The CDR3 is made up of 15 amino acids. The CDR3 region is CATGLAGQSSYEQYF. CDR3 bases: TGTGCCACGGGGTTAGCGGGACAAAGCTCCTACGAGCAGTACTTC.

This clone has just a few counts. This chain connects TRBV21-1 to TRBJ2-7; TRBD1 was called by the table and not checked on the DNA. TRBV21-1 is a listed pseudogene. The CDR3 spans 21 residues. CDR3 sequence: CASSKEGLGDRGFSPLYEQYF. DNA of the CDR3: TGTGCCAGCAGCAAAGAAGGCTTAGGGGACAGGGGGTTTTCCCCCCTCTACGAGCAGTACTTC.

The genes are TRBV2 and TRBJ2-1, with D possibly matching TRBD2 (6 bases). Germline V lookup: CDR1 SNHLY, CDR2 FYNNEI. The V end was cut by 4 bases, the J end by 10 bases, with 11 bases between. CDR3 length: 12 amino acids. CDR3 nucleotide sequence: TGTGCCAGCAGTGTGACGGGAGCCGAGCAGTTCTTC. Translating gives CASSVTGAEQFF.

V usage is TRBV19 and J usage is TRBJ1-6, with TRBD1 identical over 8 bases. Per germline, CDR1 LNHDA and CDR2 SQIVND (reference sequence). The length of the CDR3 is 17 residues. J lost 9 bases, V lost 5 bases, and 15 bases had no gene match. Here the CDR3 DNA reads TGTGCCAGTAGTGAATCCAGGGGGCGAGCAAGCAGTTCACCCCTCCACTTT. Its protein is CASSESRGRASSSPLHF.

This clone was recorded a few times. The chain combines TRBV29-1 with TRBJ1-2, with D hard to call. The CDR3 spans 14 residues. Deletions cut 3 bases from V and 0 bases from J, with 11 bases between. The germline gives CDR1 SQVTM, CDR2 ANQGSEA. The CDR3 reads CSVEGLLSNYGYTF. CDR3 coding DNA: TGCAGCGTTGAGGGCCTACTTTCTAACTATGGCTACACCTTC.

The chain uses TRBV18 and TRBJ2-5; a possible D gene is TRBD1 (5 bases). Trimming removed 1 base at V and 4 bases at J, with 13 bases between. This CDR3 comprises 15 residues. Germline V gene data show CDR1 as KGHSH and CDR2 as LQKENI. The CDR3: CASSPRPGMGETQYF. DNA of the CDR3: TGTGCCAGCTCACCACGGCCAGGGATGGGAGAGACCCAGTACTTC.

The chain uses TRBV5-4 and TRBJ2-5, with D perhaps matching TRBD2 (7 bases). Germline V gene lookup returns CDR1 SGHNT and CDR2 YYREEE (reference sequence). This CDR3 is 13 amino acids long. V was trimmed by 4 bases and J by 7 bases, leaving 14 bases between them. As DNA, the CDR3 is TGTGCCAGCAGCAGGGGGGGGGAGCGGACCCAGTACTTC. It yields the protein CASSRGGERTQYF.

Points on this clone: Other DNA sequences in this specimen translate into the identical CDR3. The chain has TRBV5-1 and TRBJ2-7, with D maybe TRBD2 (5 bases). The CDR3 loop spans 14 amino acids. V was cut by 0 bases and J by 0 bases, with 7 bases left in between. Germline V CDR1 and CDR2: SGHRS, YFSETQ. The CDR3 region has the DNA TGCGCCAGCAGCTTGGCGGGAAGCTCCTACGAGCAGTACTTC. Amino acid sequence: CASSLAGSSYEQYF. The variable domain in full, completed from reference TRBV5-1 and TRBJ2-7, reads KAGVTQTPRYLIKTRGQQVTLSCSPISGHRSVSWYQQTPGQGLQFLFEYFSETQRNKGNFPGRFSGRQFSNSRSEMNVSTLELGDSALYLCASSLAGSSYEQYFGPGTRLTVT.

The V call is TRBV9, the J call TRBJ2-2, with 8 bases that match TRBD1. The V and J ends lost 3 bases and 3 bases, in that order; junction bases with no gene match: 7. CDR3 length: 16 amino acids. CDR1 is SGDLS, CDR2 YYNGEE, per germline. This CDR3 is CASSANGQGHTGELFF. CDR3 nucleotide sequence: TGTGCCAGCAGCGCAAATGGACAGGGACACACCGGGGAGCTGTTTTTT.

Only a few counts were recorded for this clone. This sequence joins TRBV4-1 and TRBJ2-1; D unresolved. Per the germline V gene, CDR1 is MGHRA and CDR2 is YSYEKL. The CDR3 has 15 residues. Trimming left V 2 bases short and J 1 base short, with 9 bases between. The CDR3, as DNA: TGCGCCAGCAGCCAACTCGAAGCTTCCTACAATGAGCAGTTCTTC. Its translation is CASSQLEASYNEQFF.

This clone was seen only a few times. The chain couples TRBV7-9 to TRBJ2-2, with 9 bases fitting TRBD1. The V gene's germline CDR1 is SEHNR and CDR2 FQNEAQ (reference sequence). The CDR3 loop spans 14 amino acids. The V gene end was trimmed by 11 bases and the J gene end by 6 bases; junction bases not matched to a gene: 10. This chain's CDR3 is CAGDGQGLAGELFF. For the CDR3, the DNA is TGTGCCGGAGACGGACAGGGGCTCGCCGGGGAGCTGTTTTTT.

This clone was counted a few times. This chain links TRBV4-2 with TRBJ2-1; 14 positions match TRBD2. The CDR3 length is 16 residues. CDR1 and CDR2 (germline): LGHNA, YNFKEQ. V gave up 4 bases and J gave up 8 bases; unmatched junction bases: 7. CDR3 amino acids: CASSPRLAGGGDEQFF. In DNA form, the CDR3 reads TGTGCCAGCAGCCCCAGACTAGCGGGAGGGGGCGATGAGCAGTTCTTC.

This clone occurred a few times. The chain carries TRBV7-9 and TRBJ1-2; D uncertain. Per germline, CDR1 SEHNR and CDR2 FQNEAQ (reference sequence). V gave up 5 bases and J gave up 3 bases, with 13 bases separating them. CDR3 size: 14 residues. CDR3 sequence reads: CASSPTRQDYGYTF. CDR3 nucleotide sequence: TGTGCCAGCAGCCCGACACGCCAGGACTATGGCTACACCTTC.